What follows are 14 T cell receptor beta chains derived from one specimen sequenced in a study of OX40 agonist ivuxolimab in advanced cancers. Assay: immunoSEQ multiplex PCR; the TCRdb copy retains only in-frame clones and omits some. Counted here are roughly 62,000 clones, 84% occurring once; the ten biggest clones make up 4.6%. The sample consisted of CD4+ or CD8+ T cells sorted from blood, taken in a trial of the OX40 agonist ivuxolimab. The receptors were gathered from an adult with an advanced solid tumor such as melanoma, head and neck, liver or kidney cancer.

V and J are TRBV18 and TRBJ2-1; D is perhaps TRBD1 (5 bases). V was shortened by 3 bases and J by 0 bases, with 9 bases between the two germline ends. CDR3 length: 15 amino acids. Germline loops: CDR1 KGHSH, CDR2 LQKENI. The CDR3 coding sequence is TGTGCCAGCTCACCGGTACAGGTCTCCTACAATGAGCAGTTCTTC. Translating gives CASSPVQVSYNEQFF. Together with reference TRBV18 and TRBJ2-1, the CDR3 gives the full variable domain: NAGVMQNPRHLVRRRGQEARLRCSPMKGHSHVYWYRQLPEEGLKFMVYLQKENIIDESGMPKERFSAEFPKEGPSILRIQQVVRGDSAAYFCASSPVQVSYNEQFFGPGTRLTVL.

V is TRBV27 and J is TRBJ2-7, with 8 positions matching TRBD1. Germline lookup yields CDR1 MNHEY and CDR2 SMNVEV (reference sequence). Trimming cost V 0 bases and J 0 bases; bases outside gene matches: 4. The CDR3 spans 16 residues. The CDR3, as DNA: TGTGCCAGCAGTTTATCCGGCCAGGGGGCCTCCTACGAGCAGTACTTC. Translation gives CASSLSGQGASYEQYF.

The chain employs TRBV5-1 and TRBJ2-7; tentative D call: TRBD1 (6 bases). V lost 3 bases and J lost 8, with 15 bases in between. Germline values: CDR1 SGHRS, CDR2 YFSETQ. The CDR3 loop spans 13 amino acids. CDR3 sequence (DNA): TGCGCCAGCAGCTACGCCACAGGGCCGCAGCAGTACTTC. Amino acid sequence: CASSYATGPQQYF.

The rearrangement uses TRBV9 and TRBJ1-4; 8 nucleotides align to TRBD1. The CDR3 is 15 residues long. CDR1 SGDLS and CDR2 YYNGEE come from the germline V gene. The trim removed 1 base at V and 6 bases at J, leaving 5 bases unmatched. For the CDR3, the DNA is TGTGCCAGCAGCGTAACGGACAGGGACGATGAAAAACTGTTTTTT. Translated, it gives CASSVTDRDDEKLFF.

The J gene is TRBJ2-7, the V gene TRBV11-3; 9 nucleotides agree with TRBD1. V gave up 5 bases and J gave up 2 bases; unmatched junction bases: 10. The CDR3 consists of 16 residues. The germline V gene encodes CDR1 SGHNT and CDR2 YENEEA. CDR3 DNA: TGTGCCAGCAGCCGCCCCGGGACAGGGAGCCCCTACGAGCAGTACTTC. Residues: CASSRPGTGSPYEQYF.

The J gene is TRBJ2-2, the V gene TRBV5-5, with D uncertain. Germline lookup yields CDR1 SGHKS and CDR2 YYEKEE (reference sequence). The CDR3 loop spans 18 amino acids. V lost 3 bases and J lost 0, with 18 bases in between. CDR3 in amino acids: CASSSANWRPSNTGELFF. The CDR3 DNA follows: TGTGCCAGCAGCTCGGCGAACTGGAGACCCTCGAACACCGGGGAGCTGTTTTTT. Looking up the rest from reference TRBV5-5 and TRBJ2-2 gives the full variable domain: DAGVTQSPTHLIKTRGQQVTLRCSPISGHKSVSWYQQVLGQGPQFIFQYYEKEERGRGNFPDRFSARQFPNYSSELNVNALLLGDSALYLCASSSANWRPSNTGELFFGEGSRLTVL.

This chain joins TRBV2 and TRBJ1-1; TRBD1 might be the D (5 bases). Germline assignment: CDR1 SNHLY and CDR2 FYNNEI. This CDR3 contains 16 residues. V lost 5 bases to trimming and J lost 5 bases, with 21 bases between them. CDR3 protein: CASSKGSGRVGTEAFF. As DNA, the CDR3 is TGTGCCAGCAGTAAGGGGAGTGGTAGGGTCGGTACTGAAGCTTTCTTT.

V usage is TRBV6-6 and J usage is TRBJ2-3; D uncertain. The V end lost 1 base, the J end lost 4 bases, and 3 bases lay between the germline ends. Germline V gives CDR1 MNHNY, CDR2 SVGAGI (reference sequence). The CDR3 runs 12 residues. CDR3 in amino acids: CASSYLSDTQYF. The CDR3 nucleotides are TGTGCCAGCAGTTACTTGTCAGATACGCAGTATTTT.

This clone has more than one count but fewer than ten. The J gene is TRBJ2-1, the V gene TRBV5-4, with D perhaps matching TRBD2 (5 bases). V lost 2 bases and J lost 6, with 12 bases in between. CDR1 and CDR2 from the germline V gene are SGHNT and YYREEE (reference sequence). This CDR3 comprises 14 residues. CDR3 sequence reads: CASSLQRAANEQFF. The CDR3 coding sequence is TGTGCCAGCAGCTTACAGAGGGCGGCCAATGAGCAGTTCTTC.

The chain is built from TRBV4-1 and TRBJ2-1; 10 bases are shared with TRBD2. V trimming: 0 bases; J trimming: 4 bases; junction bases outside the gene matches: 3. The CDR3 extends over 16 amino acids. Germline loops: CDR1 MGHRA, CDR2 YSYEKL. This CDR3 is CASSQESGGAYNEQFF. CDR3 nucleotides: TGCGCCAGCAGCCAAGAAAGCGGGGGGGCATACAATGAGCAGTTCTTC.

V is TRBV28 and J is TRBJ2-7; 9 bases are shared with TRBD1. Germline V gives CDR1 MDHEN, CDR2 SYDVKM. There are 13 residues in the CDR3. Unmatched junction bases numbered 5, after V lost 8 bases and J lost 3 bases. In nucleotides, the CDR3 is TGTGCCAGCGGGACGGGACAGGGCTACGAGCAGTACTTC. Translation gives CASGTGQGYEQYF.

J is TRBJ1-1 and V is TRBV7-9; 7 bases map to TRBD1. After removal of 5 bases from V and 1 base from J, the junction contained 4 bases not matched to a gene. Per germline, CDR1 SEHNR and CDR2 FQNEAQ (reference sequence). The CDR3 contains 14 residues. The CDR3 region is CASSLYRGNTEAFF. Here the CDR3 DNA reads TGTGCCAGCAGCCTATACAGGGGGAACACTGAAGCTTTCTTT. Based on the CDR3 plus reference TRBV7-9 and TRBJ1-1, the full variable domain is DTGVSQNPRHKITKRGQNVTFRCDPISEHNRLYWYRQTLGQGPEFLTYFQNEAQLEKSRLLSDRFSAERPKGSFSTLEIQRTEQGDSAMYLCASSLYRGNTEAFFGQGTRLTVV.

The chain combines TRBV7-9 with TRBJ1-2; 8 bases agree with TRBD1. Germline V gene sequence: CDR1 SEHNR, CDR2 FQNEAQ (reference sequence). The V segment lost 5 bases and the J segment 6 bases; nucleotides outside the gene matches: 8. This CDR3 has 14 residues. The CDR3 region is CASSRNRGENGYTF. For the CDR3, the DNA is TGTGCCAGCAGCCGTAACAGGGGGGAAAATGGCTACACCTTC.

The chain joins TRBV7-3 to TRBJ2-1; D perhaps matches TRBD2 (5 bases). CDR1 is SGHTA and CDR2 is FQGTGA in the germline V gene. The germline V and J ends were trimmed by 4 bases and 5 bases, with 9 bases remaining between them. This CDR3 spans 13 amino acids. The CDR3 DNA is TGTGCCAGCAGCTACGGAGGTAACAATGAGCAGTTCTTC. It translates to CASSYGGNNEQFF.